The 17 T cell receptor beta chains below were found in one sample sequenced in a study of CD8+ T cells in alopecia areata. Following RNA extraction, reverse transcription yielded cDNA that acted as the sequencing template. TCRdb's table, derived via immunoSEQ multiplex PCR, lists solely in-frame clones and lacks some. The table shows about 97,000 clones, with roughly two fifths occurring only once. Source material: CD4+ T cells sorted from blood. Receptors originate from a human donor with alopecia areata.

This clone was found a few times. This sequence joins TRBV5-1 and TRBJ1-4; a possible D gene is TRBD1 (5 bases). Germline V gene sequence: CDR1 SGHRS, CDR2 YFSETQ. The V end was cut by 0 bases, the J end by 7 bases, with 13 bases between. The CDR3 runs 15 residues. CDR3: CASSLGQRGGEKLFF. The CDR3 nucleotides are TGCGCCAGCAGCTTGGGCCAGCGCGGGGGTGAAAAACTGTTTTTT.

This clone was found a few times. The chain joins TRBV5-1 to TRBJ2-5; D unresolved. CDR1 and CDR2 (germline): SGHRS, YFSETQ. Trimming took off 4 bases at V and 3 bases at J, with 10 bases between the two ends. This CDR3 has 13 residues. As DNA, the CDR3 is TGCGCCAGCAGCCCCAACCCTGAAGAGACCCAGTACTTC. It is translated as CASSPNPEETQYF.

In its sample, this clone was seen a few times. CDR3 amino acids: CSVSLFVGSNQPQHF. The CDR3, as DNA: TGCAGCGTGAGCCTGTTTGTGGGTAGCAATCAGCCCCAGCATTTT. The V gene is TRBV29-1, the J gene TRBJ1-5; D not resolved. Germline lookup yields CDR1 SQVTM and CDR2 ANQGSEA. The CDR3 length is 15 residues. Trimming removed 6 bases at V and 0 bases at J, with 15 bases between.

This clone was counted a few times. The V and J genes are TRBV29-1 and TRBJ2-7, with 8 bases identical to TRBD1. This CDR3 region has 14 residues. Germline lookup yields CDR1 SQVTM and CDR2 ANQGSEA. Trimming removed 7 bases from V and 0 bases from J; junction bases left unmatched: 8. The CDR3 DNA follows: TGCAGCGAGGGGGGACAGGCAACCTCCTACGAGCAGTACTTC. Amino acids: CSEGGQATSYEQYF.

This chain connects TRBV4-1 to TRBJ1-1; TRBD1 might be the D (5 bases). Germline CDR1 reads MGHRA; CDR2 reads YSYEKL. Trimming took 1 base from V and 1 from J, leaving 13 bases between them. The length of the CDR3 is 16 residues. CDR3 residues: CASSQVPGLPNTEAFF. The CDR3 coding sequence is TGCGCCAGCAGCCAAGTCCCGGGACTTCCGAACACTGAAGCTTTCTTT.

This clone has just a few counts. V usage is TRBV5-1 and J usage is TRBJ2-1; D is unclear. The CDR3 runs 16 residues. Germline V lookup: CDR1 SGHRS, CDR2 YFSETQ. The ends were cut back, 0 bases at V and 0 bases at J, with 10 bases in the middle. The CDR3 DNA reads TGCGCCAGCAGCTTGGTTGGCACCAGCTCCTACAATGAGCAGTTCTTC. Encoded protein: CASSLVGTSSYNEQFF.

The CDR3 spells CASSPTGPNYGYTF. The CDR3 DNA follows: TGTGCCAGCAGCCCGACAGGGCCTAACTATGGCTACACCTTC. V usage is TRBV7-2 and J usage is TRBJ1-2; 7 bases map to TRBD1. J gave up 0 bases and V 5 bases, and 3 bases lay outside the gene matches. Germline values: CDR1 SGHTA, CDR2 FQGNSA. The CDR3 is 14 residues long.

Turning to this clone: A much larger clone sits a single nucleotide away, making a read error possible. The rearrangement links TRBV5-4 to TRBJ2-5; no clear D. The germline V gene has CDR1 SGHNT and CDR2 YYREEE (reference sequence). With 2 bases removed from V and 1 base from J, the gap between germline ends came to 3 bases. The CDR3 is 12 amino acids. The CDR3 here is CASSFPQETQYF. CDR3 coding DNA: TGTGCCAGCAGCTTCCCCCAAGAGACCCAGTACTTC.

The chain is built from TRBV29-1 and TRBJ2-5; possibly TRBD2 for D (6 bases). From germline, CDR1 is SQVTM and CDR2 ANQGSEA. The CDR3 totals 13 residues. Trimming left V 6 bases short and J 1 base short, with 12 bases between. CDR3 DNA: TGCAGCGTCTCCTGGACTATCCAAGAGACCCAGTACTTC. Amino acids: CSVSWTIQETQYF. The variable domain in full, completed from reference TRBV29-1 and TRBJ2-5, reads SAVISQKPSRDICQRGTSLTIQCQVDSQVTMMFWYRQQPGQSLTLIATANQGSEATYESGFVIDKFPISRPNLTFSTLTVSNMSPEDSSIYLCSVSWTIQETQYFGPGTRLLVL.

In DNA, the CDR3 is TGTGCCAGCAGTACAGGTTACCAAGAGACCCAGTACTTC. It encodes CASSTGYQETQYF. This rearrangement joins TRBV7-3 to TRBJ2-5; TRBD1 is a possible D gene (5 bases). CDR1 is SGHTA and CDR2 is FQGTGA in the germline V gene. V was pared by 6 bases and J by 0 bases, with 8 bases between. The CDR3 is made up of 13 amino acids.

The chain carries TRBV9 and TRBJ2-7; D is possibly TRBD2 (7 bases). Germline loops: CDR1 SGDLS, CDR2 YYNGEE. The CDR3 totals 17 residues. V was trimmed by 4 bases and J by 0 bases, leaving 20 bases between them. This chain's CDR3 is CASSPRLSGTFSYEQYF. The CDR3 bases are TGTGCCAGCAGCCCCCGACTGAGCGGGACATTCTCCTACGAGCAGTACTTC.

The chain links TRBV28 to TRBJ2-5, with 10 bases aligning to TRBD2. Germline loops: CDR1 MDHEN, CDR2 SYDVKM. CDR3 size: 15 residues. The V gene end was trimmed by 2 bases and the J gene end by 6 bases; junction bases not matched to a gene: 6. DNA of the CDR3: TGTGCCAGCAGTTTAATAGCGGGGGGTTTAAAGACCCAGTACTTC. It is translated as CASSLIAGGLKTQYF.

This chain connects TRBV4-2 to TRBJ2-5; 11 positions agree with TRBD1. The CDR3 contains 17 residues. J gave up 4 bases and V 1 base, and 8 bases lay outside the gene matches. The germline V gene has CDR1 LGHNA and CDR2 YNFKEQ. The CDR3 sequence is CASSQGLRTGGLETQYF. DNA for the CDR3: TGTGCCAGCAGCCAAGGCTTGAGGACAGGGGGCCTAGAGACCCAGTACTTC.

The chain joins TRBV5-6 to TRBJ2-7; 7 nucleotides match TRBD1. CDR1 and CDR2 (germline): SGHDT, YYEEEE. Trimming removed 4 bases from V and 3 bases from J; junction bases left unmatched: 13. There are 16 residues in the CDR3. CDR3 in amino acids: CASSPERGLSVYEQYF. In nucleotides, the CDR3 is TGTGCCAGCAGCCCTGAGAGGGGGCTCAGCGTCTACGAGCAGTACTTC.

The V call is TRBV2, the J call TRBJ2-3; D gene unclear. The CDR3 totals 12 residues. Germline assignment: CDR1 SNHLY and CDR2 FYNNEI. Between the trimmed V and J ends, which lost 4 bases and 4 bases, there was a span of 6 bases. The CDR3 bases are TGTGCCAGCAGTGCTTCCCCAGATACGCAGTATTTT. It specifies CASSASPDTQYF. Looking up the rest from reference TRBV2 and TRBJ2-3 gives the full variable domain: EPEVTQTPSHQVTQMGQEVILRCVPISNHLYFYWYRQILGQKVEFLVSFYNNEISEKSEIFDDQFSVERPDGSNFTLKIRSTKLEDSAMYFCASSASPDTQYFGPGTRLTVL.

In its sample, this clone was seen a few times. The chain combines TRBV29-1 with TRBJ2-7; D is perhaps TRBD2 (6 bases). Germline CDR1 and CDR2: SQVTM and ANQGSEA. V was pared by 4 bases and J by 3 bases, with 10 bases between. The CDR3 is 12 residues long. CDR3 region: CSVGEARYEQYF. The CDR3 DNA follows: TGCAGCGTTGGGGAGGCCCGCTACGAGCAGTACTTC.

About this clone itself: Within the sample, other DNA sequences also encode this same CDR3. The gene calls are TRBV30 and TRBJ1-5; TRBD1 might be the D (5 bases). There are 14 residues in the CDR3. Trimming cost V 0 bases and J 4 bases, with 10 bases left between them. Germline V gives CDR1 GTSNPN, CDR2 SVGIG (reference sequence). CDR3 DNA sequence: TGTGCCTGGAGTGTATCAAGGGGTAATCAGCCCCAGCATTTT. Residues: CAWSVSRGNQPQHF.